This is a list of T cell receptor beta chains from one sample in a study of blood T cell repertoires in COVID-19. The repertoire was sequenced with immunoSEQ multiplex PCR; TCRdb's copy has only in-frame clones and lacks some. The table lists 300,000 to 450,000 clones, 87% of them singletons. The sample comprised peripheral blood. The receptors were sampled from a woman aged 60 to 75 with COVID-19, enrolled during active disease. The CDR3 runs from the conserved cysteine through the conserved F or W. Each record gives: D gene, clone size, V gene, J gene, CDR3 DNA, CDR3 protein. The D gene is left open where the match is weak. Some rows mark clone size as missing; the rest say once, few, many or name a class of expanded clone.

D gene: TRBD2; clone size: NA; V gene: TRBV6-1; J gene: TRBJ2-3; CDR3 DNA: TGTGCCAGCAGGGAACTTACGGGACTATTCACAGATACGCAGTATTTT; CDR3 protein: CASRELTGLFTDTQYF
D gene: TRBD1; clone size: NA; V gene: TRBV5-1; J gene: TRBJ2-7; CDR3 DNA: TGCGCCAGCAGCCAGCAGCCGATTACAGGGGCCCCGAATTTATACGAGCAGTACTTC; CDR3 protein: CASSQQPITGAPNLYEQYF
D gene: TRBD2; clone size: NA; V gene: TRBV3-1/TRBV3-2; J gene: TRBJ2-5; CDR3 DNA: TGTGCCAGCAGCCAAGGGGGACTAGCGGGGGGCCAAGAGACCCAGTACTTC; CDR3 protein: CASSQGGLAGGQETQYF
D gene: TRBD1; clone size: NA; V gene: TRBV18; J gene: TRBJ1-2; CDR3 DNA: TGTGCCAGCTCACCAGACAGGGGGACCTATGGCTACACCTTC; CDR3 protein: CASSPDRGTYGYTF
D gene: TRBD1; clone size: NA; V gene: TRBV3-1/TRBV3-2; J gene: TRBJ1-1; CDR3 DNA: TGTGCCAGCAGCGCTCCCACAGGGGGAATGGCTGAAGCTTTCTTT; CDR3 protein: CASSAPTGGMAEAFF
D gene: NA; clone size: NA; V gene: TRBV19; J gene: TRBJ1-1; CDR3 DNA: TGTGCCAGTAGCCCAAGGGGGTACGGGTCGATGAACACTGAAGCTTTCTTT; CDR3 protein: CASSPRGYGSMNTEAFF
D gene: TRBD2; clone size: NA; V gene: TRBV6-5; J gene: TRBJ2-1; CDR3 DNA: TGTGCCAGCAGTTACTCGCAGCGGGGGGATAATGAGCAGTTCTTC; CDR3 protein: CASSYSQRGDNEQFF
D gene: NA; clone size: NA; V gene: TRBV15; J gene: TRBJ1-1; CDR3 DNA: TGTGCCACCAGCAGAGAGGACAGTTTTTTTATGAACACTGAAGCTTTCTTT; CDR3 protein: CATSREDSFFMNTEAFF
D gene: NA; clone size: NA; V gene: TRBV25-1; J gene: TRBJ2-7; CDR3 DNA: TGTGCCAGCAGTGAAAAAGGGGAAGGGCGATACGAGCAGTACTTC; CDR3 protein: CASSEKGEGRYEQYF
D gene: TRBD1; clone size: NA; V gene: TRBV28; J gene: TRBJ1-5; CDR3 DNA: TGTGCCAGCAGTTTTGGTCACAGGGGTTGGAATCAGCCCCAGCATTTT; CDR3 protein: CASSFGHRGWNQPQHF
D gene: NA; clone size: NA; V gene: TRBV21-1; J gene: TRBJ2-3; CDR3 DNA: TGTGCCAGCAACGCGAACAGGGCAGATACGCAGTATTTT; CDR3 protein: CASNANRADTQYF
D gene: TRBD1; clone size: NA; V gene: TRBV20-1; J gene: TRBJ1-4; CDR3 DNA: TGCAGTGCTAGTCGGACAGGGGGCTTTAGGTCAACTAATGAAAAACTGTTTTTT; CDR3 protein: CSASRTGGFRSTNEKLFF
D gene: NA; clone size: NA; V gene: TRBV6-1; J gene: TRBJ2-4; CDR3 DNA: TGTGCCAGCAGTGAAGCTGGAGGGGTAGACATTCAGTACTTC; CDR3 protein: CASSEAGGVDIQYF
D gene: NA; clone size: NA; V gene: TRBV5-1; J gene: TRBJ1-1; CDR3 DNA: TGCGCCAGCAGCCTCACAGGAGATAACACTGAAGCTTTCTTT; CDR3 protein: CASSLTGDNTEAFF
D gene: TRBD1; clone size: NA; V gene: TRBV19; J gene: TRBJ1-2; CDR3 DNA: TGTGCCAGTAGTAAGGGACAGGGGAACTATGGCTACACCTTC; CDR3 protein: CASSKGQGNYGYTF
D gene: NA; clone size: NA; V gene: TRBV5-1; J gene: TRBJ1-6; CDR3 DNA: TGCGCCAGCAGCTTGAGCGGGGAATACTCACCCCTCCACTTT; CDR3 protein: CASSLSGEYSPLHF
D gene: TRBD1; clone size: NA; V gene: TRBV11-3; J gene: TRBJ2-7; CDR3 DNA: TGTGCCAGCAGCTTCCGGACAGGGCCCCCCTACGAGCAGTACTTC; CDR3 protein: CASSFRTGPPYEQYF
D gene: TRBD1; clone size: NA; V gene: TRBV18; J gene: TRBJ1-5; CDR3 DNA: TGTGCCAGCTCAAGGACAGGGGATAATCAGCCCCAGCATTTT; CDR3 protein: CASSRTGDNQPQHF
D gene: NA; clone size: NA; V gene: TRBV10-1; J gene: TRBJ2-1; CDR3 DNA: TGCGCCAGCAGTGTAGGTAGGAGCAATGAGCAGTTCTTC; CDR3 protein: CASSVGRSNEQFF
D gene: NA; clone size: NA; V gene: TRBV14; J gene: TRBJ1-1; CDR3 DNA: TGTGCCAGCAGCCACTCGGCAGGACGGGTGGGGAGCACTGAAGCTTTCTTT; CDR3 protein: CASSHSAGRVGSTEAFF
D gene: TRBD2; clone size: NA; V gene: TRBV3-1/TRBV3-2; J gene: TRBJ2-1; CDR3 DNA: TGTGCCAGCAGCCAAGAGCAACCGAGGCATGGGACTAGCGGGACCTTCTACAATGAGCAGTTCTTC; CDR3 protein: CASSQEQPRHGTSGTFYNEQFF
D gene: NA; clone size: few; V gene: TRBV5-1; J gene: TRBJ1-1; CDR3 DNA: TGCGCCAGCAGCCCAAACTCCGGGGGAGGCGTTGAAGCTTTCTTT; CDR3 protein: CASSPNSGGGVEAFF
D gene: NA; clone size: few; V gene: TRBV4-1; J gene: TRBJ1-5; CDR3 DNA: TGCGCCAGCAGCCAAGATTGGAGGACGGAGAATCAGCCCCAGCATTTT; CDR3 protein: CASSQDWRTENQPQHF
D gene: NA; clone size: NA; V gene: TRBV3-1/TRBV3-2; J gene: TRBJ1-3; CDR3 DNA: TGTGCCAGCAGCACACCACCCCTTTCCACAGGGACGAATGGAAACACCATATATTTT; CDR3 protein: CASSTPPLSTGTNGNTIYF
D gene: TRBD2; clone size: NA; V gene: TRBV5-1; J gene: TRBJ2-7; CDR3 DNA: TGCGCCAGCAGCTGGACGACTAGCGGGGGGGCCTACGAGCAGTACTTC; CDR3 protein: CASSWTTSGGAYEQYF
D gene: NA; clone size: NA; V gene: TRBV18; J gene: TRBJ1-6; CDR3 DNA: TGTGCCAGCTCAGGGCTGACGGATAATTCACCCCTCCACTTT; CDR3 protein: CASSGLTDNSPLHF
D gene: NA; clone size: NA; V gene: TRBV5-1; J gene: TRBJ2-2; CDR3 DNA: TGCGCCAGCGGACAGTTCACCGGGGAGCTGTTTTTT; CDR3 protein: CASGQFTGELFF
D gene: TRBD1; clone size: NA; V gene: TRBV7-7; J gene: TRBJ2-2; CDR3 DNA: TGTGCCAGCAGCCTCCGCCCGGGACAGGGGAACACCGGGGAGCTGTTTTTT; CDR3 protein: CASSLRPGQGNTGELFF
D gene: NA; clone size: NA; V gene: TRBV7-2; J gene: TRBJ1-1; CDR3 DNA: TGTGCCAGCAGCTTATATATGAACACTGAAGCTTTCTTT; CDR3 protein: CASSLYMNTEAFF